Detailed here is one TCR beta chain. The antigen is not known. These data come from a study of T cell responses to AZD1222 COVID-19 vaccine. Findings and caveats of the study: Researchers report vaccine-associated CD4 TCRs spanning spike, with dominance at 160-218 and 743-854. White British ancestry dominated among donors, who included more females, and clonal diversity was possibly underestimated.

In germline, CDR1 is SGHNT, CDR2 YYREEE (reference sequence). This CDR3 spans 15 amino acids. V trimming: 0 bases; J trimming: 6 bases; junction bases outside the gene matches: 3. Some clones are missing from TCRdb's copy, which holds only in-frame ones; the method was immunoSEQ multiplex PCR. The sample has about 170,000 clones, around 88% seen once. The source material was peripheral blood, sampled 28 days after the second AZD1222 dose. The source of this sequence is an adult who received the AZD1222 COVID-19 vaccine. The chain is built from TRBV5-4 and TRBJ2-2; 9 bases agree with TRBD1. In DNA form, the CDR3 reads TGTGCCAGCAGCTTGGATGGGACAGGGTCCGGGGAGCTGTTTTTT. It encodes CASSLDGTGSGELFF.